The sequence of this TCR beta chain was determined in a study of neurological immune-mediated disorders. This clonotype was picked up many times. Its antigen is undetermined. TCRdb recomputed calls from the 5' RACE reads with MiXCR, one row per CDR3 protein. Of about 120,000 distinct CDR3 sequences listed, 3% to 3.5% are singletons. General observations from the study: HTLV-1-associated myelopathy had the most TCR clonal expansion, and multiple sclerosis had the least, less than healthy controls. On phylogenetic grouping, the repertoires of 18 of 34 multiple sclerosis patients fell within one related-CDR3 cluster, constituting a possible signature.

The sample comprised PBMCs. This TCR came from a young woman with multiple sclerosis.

CDR3 nucleotide sequence: TGTGCCAGTTTTGAGGGAGTGAACACCGGGGAGCTGTTTTTT. Amino acids: CASFEGVNTGELFF. The rearrangement links TRBV5-5 to TRBJ2-2, with D perhaps matching TRBD2 (5 bases). With 8 bases removed from V and 1 base from J, the gap between germline ends came to 12 bases. CDR1 and CDR2 from the germline V gene are SGHKS and YYEKEE (reference sequence). The CDR3 has 14 amino acids.